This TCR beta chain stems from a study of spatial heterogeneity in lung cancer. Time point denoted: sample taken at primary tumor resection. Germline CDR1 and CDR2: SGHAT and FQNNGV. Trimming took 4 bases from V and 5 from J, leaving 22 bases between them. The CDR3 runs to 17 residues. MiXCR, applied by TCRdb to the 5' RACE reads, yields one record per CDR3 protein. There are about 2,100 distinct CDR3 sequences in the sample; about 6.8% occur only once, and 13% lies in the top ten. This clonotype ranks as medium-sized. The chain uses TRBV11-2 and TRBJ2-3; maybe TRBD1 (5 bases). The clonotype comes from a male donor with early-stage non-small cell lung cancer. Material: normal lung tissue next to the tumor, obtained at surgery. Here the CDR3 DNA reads TGTGCCAGCAGCTCCCTCGAGACAGCCCTCTCTAGAGATACGCAGTATTTT. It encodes CASSSLETALSRDTQYF.